This TCR beta chain was sequenced during a study of CD8 T cells in Susac syndrome. General observations from the study: The study's TCR sequencing and HLA analysis covered a relatively small number of individuals, and the study acknowledged this.

Peripheral blood CD8+ and CD4+ T cells were profiled by TCR beta sequencing. Treatment-naive patients with stable or active relapsing-remitting disease were the multiple sclerosis controls. The CD8+ and CD4+ T cells were negatively isolated, with the TEMRA cells enriched by FACS. With random hexamers, 0.5 to 1 ug RNA was reverse transcribed. MiXCR, run by TCRdb on the immunoSEQ multiplex PCR reads, gives a single entry per CDR3 protein. Of some 200,000 distinct CDR3 sequences listed, about 93% are singletons. In the case of this clonotype: Antigen unknown.

V was clipped by 0 bases and J by 5 bases; unmatched bases: 6. CDR1 and CDR2 from the germline V gene are LGHDT and YNNKEL (reference sequence). This CDR3 is built from 16 residues. Material: CD8+ T cells from PBMCs. The chain is built from TRBV3-1 and TRBJ2-1; 8 positions agree with TRBD2. The receptor was derived from a human donor with multiple sclerosis. CDR3 DNA sequence: TGTGCCAGCAGCCAAGACGGGAGGGCCGGGAACAATGAGCAGTTCTTC. This sequence encodes CASSQDGRAGNNEQFF.